A single sample gave rise to the 5 T cell receptor beta chains below, sequenced in a study of blood T cell repertoires in COVID-19. The repertoire was sequenced with immunoSEQ multiplex PCR; TCRdb's copy has only in-frame clones and lacks some. Among about 130,000 clones, over 70% were seen once, and the ten largest hold roughly a fifth. The source material was peripheral blood. Source of these receptors: an elderly man with acute or convalescent COVID-19.

This clone was picked up one time. The chain employs TRBV28 and TRBJ1-2; 9 bases align to TRBD1. The CDR3 sequence is 13 residues long. V trimming: 6 bases; J trimming: 4 bases; junction bases outside the gene matches: 3. Per germline, CDR1 MDHEN and CDR2 SYDVKM. Here the CDR3 reads CASRGTGIYGYTF. CDR3 in DNA: TGTGCCAGCAGAGGGACAGGGATCTATGGCTACACCTTC.

This chain connects TRBV3-1 (or the pseudogene TRBV3-2) to TRBJ2-6, with D unresolved. The germline gives CDR1 LGHDT, CDR2 YNNKEL (reference sequence). This CDR3 spans 18 amino acids. V lost 2 bases and J lost 0, with 14 bases in between. The CDR3 reads CASSQFRDFPSGANVLTF. The CDR3 DNA reads as TGTGCCAGCAGCCAATTTAGAGACTTTCCCTCTGGGGCCAACGTCCTGACTTTC.

As DNA, the CDR3 is TGTGCCAGCAGTCGCCCAGGGGTTTCCTACGAGCAGTACTTC. Encoded protein: CASSRPGVSYEQYF. The chain combines TRBV2 with TRBJ2-7; a weak D match, TRBD1 (6 bases). The germline gives CDR1 SNHLY, CDR2 FYNNEI. The CDR3 is 14 residues long. Trimming took 5 bases from V and 1 from J, leaving 12 bases between them.

This chain connects TRBV5-1 to TRBJ2-1; possibly TRBD1 for D (6 bases). Trimming cost V 4 bases and J 0 bases, with 11 bases left between them. This CDR3 region has 15 residues. Per the germline V gene, CDR1 is SGHRS and CDR2 is YFSETQ. The CDR3: CASSRDRSSYNEQFF. The DNA for the CDR3 is TGCGCCAGCAGCCGTGACAGGAGCTCCTACAATGAGCAGTTCTTC.

J is TRBJ2-5 and V is TRBV7-3; D may be TRBD1 (5 bases). Germline assignment: CDR1 SGHTA and CDR2 FQGTGA. The CDR3 runs to 15 residues. Trimming shortened V by 2 bases and J by 4 bases, and 14 bases separated the two germline ends. CDR3: CASSLGAGLGETQYF. CDR3 coding DNA: TGTGCCAGCAGCTTAGGGGCAGGTCTGGGAGAGACCCAGTACTTC. The whole variable domain, filled in from reference TRBV7-3 and TRBJ2-5, reads GAGVSQTPSNKVTEKGKYVELRCDPISGHTALYWYRQSLGQGPEFLIYFQGTGAADDSGLPNDRFFAVRPEGSVSTLKIQRTERGDSAVYLCASSLGAGLGETQYFGPGTRLLVL.